A single sample gave rise to the 23 T cell receptor beta chains below, sequenced in a study of blood T cell repertoires in COVID-19 (dated by TCRdb to the early 2020s). Library method: the immunoSEQ multiplex PCR assay. Sourced from immuneACCESS, this table was stored by TCRdb with only in-frame sequences that have V and J called. A share of the clones is absent; for the studies checked, an unresolved V gene accounts for under half, and the remainder has no known explanation. The sample table lists 270,000 or so clones, 80% to 95% of them with a count of one. The ten largest clones take up 2.5% to 3% of the sample. Sequenced: PBMCs or T cells enriched from blood (not recorded which). The receptors here all came from a man between 35 and 55 years old who had been exposed to COVID-19.

The chain has TRBV21-1 and TRBJ1-1; the table's D call, TRBD1, has no DNA check behind it. TRBV21-1 represents a pseudogene. The CDR3 runs 20 residues. CDR3 nucleotide sequence: TGTGCCAGCAGCGCTCCCGCTTCGGGATTGACAGGGAGGTGGGACCCTGAAGCTTTCTTT. Protein sequence: CASSAPASGLTGRWDPEAFF.

J is TRBJ2-7 and V is TRBV9; TRBD1 is a possible D gene (6 bases). The CDR3 consists of 16 residues. Trimming pared 3 bases from V and 7 bases from J, leaving 23 bases between. The V gene's germline CDR1 is SGDLS and CDR2 YYNGEE. The CDR3 loop reads CASSANAATRGSEQYF. In DNA, the CDR3 is TGTGCCAGCAGCGCCAACGCCGCTACTAGGGGGTCGGAGCAGTACTTC.

The rearrangement joins TRBV18 to TRBJ2-7; weak D call: TRBD1 (6 bases). Germline CDR1 is KGHSH and CDR2 is LQKENI. Trimming removed 2 bases at V and 6 bases at J, with 14 bases between. CDR3 length: 14 amino acids. In DNA form, the CDR3 reads TGTGCCAGCTCACCAGACAGGAGCACGAGCGAGCAGTACTTC. It codes for CASSPDRSTSEQYF.

The rearrangement links TRBV6-4 to TRBJ2-3; D remains unclear. This CDR3 contains 11 residues. Trimming stripped 10 bases from V and 2 bases from J, with 7 bases between. From germline, CDR1 is MRHNA and CDR2 SNTAGT. The CDR3 sequence: CATCPTDTQYF. As DNA, the CDR3 is TGTGCCACCTGTCCCACAGATACGCAGTATTTT.

This sequence joins TRBV10-3 and TRBJ2-5; D is perhaps TRBD1 (7 bases). V was clipped by 5 bases and J by 4 bases, with 14 bases between them. The V gene's germline CDR1 is ENHRY and CDR2 SYGVKD. The CDR3 sequence is 14 residues long. CDR3 in amino acids: CAISFRQGGETQYF. In DNA, the CDR3 is TGTGCCATCAGTTTTCGACAGGGAGGAGAGACCCAGTACTTC.

The chain is built from TRBV28 and TRBJ1-1; 8 nucleotides align to TRBD1. The CDR3 covers 16 residues. With 7 bases clipped from V and 1 base from J, the junction kept 11 bases outside the gene matches. Germline V gene lookup returns CDR1 MDHEN and CDR2 SYDVKM. This CDR3 is CASTSPPGTGNTEAFF. The DNA of the CDR3 is TGTGCCAGCACCTCACCTCCCGGGACAGGGAACACTGAAGCTTTCTTT.

This rearrangement joins TRBV5-1 to TRBJ1-3; 7 bases line up with TRBD1. This CDR3 spans 18 amino acids. The ends lost 1 base at V and 1 base at J; junction bases unmatched: 11. Germline V CDR1 and CDR2: SGHRS, YFSETQ. The DNA of the CDR3 is TGCGCCAGCAGCTTGCGGGGACAGAATATCCGATCTGGAAACACCATATATTTT. Translation: CASSLRGQNIRSGNTIYF.

The rearrangement uses TRBV2 and TRBJ2-1; D is unresolved. This CDR3 comprises 14 residues. From germline, CDR1 is SNHLY and CDR2 FYNNEI. The germline V and J ends were trimmed by 7 bases and 6 bases, with 16 bases remaining between them. The CDR3, as DNA: TGTGCCAGCAAACCAGCGCCAAGTCGCAATGAGCAGTTCTTC. Protein sequence: CASKPAPSRNEQFF.

This clone was seen once. The CDR3 reads CASSQGTTALSGNTIYF. The CDR3, as DNA: TGTGCCAGCAGCCAAGGCACAACAGCTCTCTCTGGAAACACCATATATTTT. The V call is TRBV3-1 (or the pseudogene TRBV3-2), the J call TRBJ1-3; D gene unclear. This CDR3 has 17 residues. The germline CDR1 and CDR2 sequences are LGHDT and YNNKEL (reference sequence). V dropped 1 base and J dropped 0 bases, with 13 bases sitting between them.

The chain recombines TRBV7-3 with TRBJ2-1, with 11 bases fitting TRBD2. J gave up 10 bases and V 5 bases, and 13 bases lay outside the gene matches. This CDR3 has 16 amino acids. The V gene's germline CDR1 is SGHTA and CDR2 FQGTGA. This CDR3 is CASSPLGLAGGDEQFF. DNA for the CDR3: TGTGCCAGCAGCCCCTTAGGGCTAGCGGGAGGTGACGAGCAGTTCTTC.

The CDR3 nucleotides are TGCACCAGCAGCCAAGATCGTCGCGGCGGGAGGGTTTATTCGGAGACCCAGTACTTC. It specifies CTSSQDRRGGRVYSETQYF. The chain links TRBV1 to TRBJ2-5; the DNA was not compared with TRBD2, the D call given in the table. TRBV1 has pseudogene status. The CDR3 runs 19 residues.

This clone was found a few times. This chain joins TRBV28 and TRBJ1-3, with 7 bases matching TRBD1. The CDR3 is 15 amino acids. CDR1 is MDHEN, CDR2 SYDVKM, per germline. The V segment lost 2 bases and the J segment 4 bases; nucleotides outside the gene matches: 5. In DNA, the CDR3 is TGTGCCAGCAGTTTACTGACAGGGATGGGAAACACCATATATTTT. This translates into CASSLLTGMGNTIYF.

V gene TRBV28 combines with J gene TRBJ1-3; tentative D call: TRBD1 (6 bases). Looked up from germline, CDR1 is MDHEN and CDR2 is SYDVKM. The germline V and J ends were trimmed by 6 bases and 4 bases, with 10 bases remaining between them. The CDR3 is 13 residues long. The CDR3 DNA reads as TGTGCCAGCAGAGTCAGGGGAGGAAACACCATATATTTT. Residues: CASRVRGGNTIYF. Looking up the rest from reference TRBV28 and TRBJ1-3 gives the full variable domain: DVKVTQSSRYLVKRTGEKVFLECVQDMDHENMFWYRQDPGLGLRLIYFSYDVKMKEKGDIPEGYSVSREKKERFSLILESASTNQTSMYLCASRVRGGNTIYFGEGSWLTVV.

In the case of this clone: A junction boundary mismatches the germline segment, possibly from a read error. The V gene is TRBV12-3 or TRBV12-4, the J gene TRBJ1-3; 9 bases are a match to TRBD1. There are 13 residues in the CDR3. The CDR3 DNA is TGTGCCAGCAGGGGACAGGGTGGAAGCACCATATATTTT. This codes for CASRGQGGSTIYF.

The chain couples TRBV6-5 to TRBJ1-6; the D is unclear. The germline V and J ends were trimmed by 2 bases and 8 bases, with 13 bases remaining between them. CDR1 MNHEY and CDR2 SVGAGI come from the germline V gene. The CDR3 is 15 residues long. Here the CDR3 DNA reads TGTGCCAGCAGTTACAGCGGGGTGACTCATTCACCCCTCCACTTT. Translated, it gives CASSYSGVTHSPLHF.

The chain links TRBV5-1 to TRBJ2-1, with 8 nucleotides matching TRBD2. This CDR3 comprises 14 residues. Germline V CDR1 and CDR2: SGHRS, YFSETQ. The trim removed 0 bases at V and 8 bases at J, leaving 4 bases unmatched. CDR3 in amino acids: CASSLGLASDEQFF. DNA for the CDR3: TGCGCCAGCAGCTTGGGACTAGCGAGCGATGAGCAGTTCTTC. Full variable domain (rest looked up from reference TRBV5-1 and TRBJ2-1): KAGVTQTPRYLIKTRGQQVTLSCSPISGHRSVSWYQQTPGQGLQFLFEYFSETQRNKGNFPGRFSGRQFSNSRSEMNVSTLELGDSALYLCASSLGLASDEQFFGPGTRLTVL.

The V and J genes are TRBV28 and TRBJ1-3, with 8 bases fitting TRBD1. Germline loops: CDR1 MDHEN, CDR2 SYDVKM. This CDR3 has 15 amino acids. V gave up 6 bases and J gave up 4 bases; unmatched junction bases: 8. The CDR3 is CASRLTGGDGNTIYF. CDR3 nucleotides: TGTGCCAGCAGACTAACAGGGGGGGACGGAAACACCATATATTTT.

The rearrangement joins TRBV7-9 to TRBJ1-1; TRBD1 is a possible D gene (5 bases). This CDR3 comprises 15 residues. Germline CDR1 reads SEHNR; CDR2 reads FQNEAQ (reference sequence). Between the trimmed V and J ends, which lost 0 bases and 7 bases, there was a span of 15 bases. CDR3 DNA: TGTGCCAGCAGCTTAGCGGGGTCAGCGCAGGGTGAAGCTTTCTTT. Protein sequence: CASSLAGSAQGEAFF.

The chain has TRBV4-1 and TRBJ2-2, with D possibly matching TRBD2 (6 bases). CDR3 length: 17 residues. The ends were cut back, 1 base at V and 0 bases at J, with 12 bases in the middle. Germline loops: CDR1 MGHRA, CDR2 YSYEKL. The CDR3 DNA sequence: TGCGCCAGCAGCCAAGCAATGAGCGGGCCGAACACCGGGGAGCTGTTTTTT. Translating gives CASSQAMSGPNTGELFF.

The J gene is TRBJ2-1, the V gene TRBV9; TRBD1 aligns across 9 bases. J lost 4 bases, V lost 3 bases, and 2 bases had no gene match. The CDR3 is made up of 14 amino acids. Germline V lookup: CDR1 SGDLS, CDR2 YYNGEE. For the CDR3, the DNA is TGTGCCAGCAGCGCGACAGGGGGATACAATGAGCAGTTCTTC. Its protein product is CASSATGGYNEQFF.

The rearrangement links TRBV2 to TRBJ2-7, with D possibly being TRBD1 (6 bases). The V and J ends lost 7 bases and 5 bases respectively, with 15 bases between them. Per germline, CDR1 SNHLY and CDR2 FYNNEI. The CDR3 consists of 13 residues. The CDR3 protein is CASTPAGENEQYF. CDR3 DNA: TGTGCCAGCACCCCCGCAGGGGAGAACGAGCAGTACTTC. The full variable domain, completed using reference TRBV2 and TRBJ2-7, is EPEVTQTPSHQVTQMGQEVILRCVPISNHLYFYWYRQILGQKVEFLVSFYNNEISEKSEIFDDQFSVERPDGSNFTLKIRSTKLEDSAMYFCASTPAGENEQYFGPGTRLTVT.

V is TRBV5-1 and J is TRBJ2-7, with D possibly matching TRBD2 (5 bases). CDR1 is SGHRS and CDR2 is YFSETQ in the germline V gene. The CDR3 contains 14 residues. Trimming took off 0 bases at V and 6 bases at J, with 13 bases between the two ends. This CDR3 reads CASSLASRRTEQYF. The CDR3 nucleotides are TGCGCCAGCAGCTTGGCCAGCCGGAGGACCGAGCAGTACTTC. The variable domain in full, completed from reference TRBV5-1 and TRBJ2-7, reads KAGVTQTPRYLIKTRGQQVTLSCSPISGHRSVSWYQQTPGQGLQFLFEYFSETQRNKGNFPGRFSGRQFSNSRSEMNVSTLELGDSALYLCASSLASRRTEQYFGPGTRLTVT.

In its sample, this clone was seen once. The chain recombines TRBV11-2 with TRBJ2-2, with 12 bases matching TRBD2. The V segment lost 1 base and the J segment 6 bases; nucleotides outside the gene matches: 0. This CDR3 has 15 residues. The germline gives CDR1 SGHAT, CDR2 FQNNGV. CDR3 coding DNA: TGTGCCAGCAGCTTAGGACTAGCGGGAGCCGGGGAGCTGTTTTTT. This codes for CASSLGLAGAGELFF.